One and the same sample provided the 18 T cell receptor beta chains below, sequenced in a study of T cell changes during pregnancy in multiple sclerosis. Sequenced by immunoSEQ multiplex PCR; TCRdb stores in-frame clones only, minus some. The sample consists of about 35,000 clones, around nine tenths of them appearing once. The sequences come from CD4+ T cells from peripheral blood mononuclear cells, collected after pregnancy. The origin of the receptors is a female donor in good health, enrolled as a control in a pregnancy study.

CDR3 nucleotides: TGCGCCAGCAGCTTGGTAGGCGAGCGGGAGGCCAACGAGCAGTACTTC. Amino acid sequence: CASSLVGEREANEQYF. V usage is TRBV5-1 and J usage is TRBJ2-7; 9 nucleotides align to TRBD2. The CDR3 is 16 residues long. Germline V gene data show CDR1 as SGHRS and CDR2 as YFSETQ. Trimming removed 0 bases from V and 5 bases from J; junction bases left unmatched: 9.

This chain joins TRBV29-1 and TRBJ1-2, with a possible D match to TRBD1 (6 bases). CDR1 SQVTM and CDR2 ANQGSEA come from the germline V gene. The CDR3 has 15 amino acids. The V end was cut by 2 bases, the J end by 4 bases, with 17 bases between. CDR3 coding DNA: TGCAGCGTTGAATCGGGTGGACAGCCCCTCTATGGCTACACCTTC. As protein: CSVESGGQPLYGYTF.

The V gene is TRBV14, the J gene TRBJ2-2, with 13 bases matching TRBD2. The trim removed 4 bases at V and 2 bases at J, leaving 1 base unmatched. Germline values: CDR1 SGHDN, CDR2 FVKESK. CDR3 length equals 16 residues. CDR3 nucleotide sequence: TGTGCCAGCAGCCGGGGACTAGCGGGAAACACCGGGGAGCTGTTTTTT. Protein: CASSRGLAGNTGELFF.

V gene TRBV5-4 combines with J gene TRBJ2-7, with TRBD2 matching 7 bases. After removal of 3 bases from V and 4 bases from J, the junction contained 4 bases not matched to a gene. Germline lookup yields CDR1 SGHNT and CDR2 YYREEE (reference sequence). The CDR3 is 13 residues long. In DNA, the CDR3 is TGTGCCAGCAGCTCTGGACTAGTATACGAGCAGTACTTC. This translates into CASSSGLVYEQYF.

The chain joins TRBV7-2 to TRBJ2-3; D ambiguous. Germline assignment: CDR1 SGHTA and CDR2 FQGNSA. The CDR3 sequence is 13 residues long. With 5 bases removed from V and 3 bases from J, the gap between germline ends came to 9 bases. The CDR3 here is CASSPELTDTQYF. In nucleotides, the CDR3 is TGTGCCAGCAGCCCAGAATTGACAGATACGCAGTATTTT.

The chain uses TRBV28 and TRBJ1-1; TRBD1 aligns across 11 bases. Germline V gene lookup returns CDR1 MDHEN and CDR2 SYDVKM. The CDR3 covers 16 residues. V was pared by 6 bases and J by 2 bases, with 8 bases of the junction left unmatched. CDR3 nucleotides: TGTGCCAGCAGGGGTGGACAGGGGGCAGGTAACACTGAAGCTTTCTTT. Translated, it gives CASRGGQGAGNTEAFF.

V usage is TRBV4-2 and J usage is TRBJ2-7; 9 bases fit TRBD1. J was trimmed by 3 bases and V by 0 bases; bases with no gene match: 3. This CDR3 spans 15 amino acids. CDR1 LGHNA and CDR2 YNFKEQ come from the germline V gene. In DNA form, the CDR3 reads TGTGCCAGCAGCCAAGATTTGACAGGGGGCTACGAGCAGTACTTC. Translating it yields CASSQDLTGGYEQYF.

The gene calls are TRBV28 and TRBJ1-1, with 8 bases fitting TRBD1. The germline CDR1 and CDR2 sequences are MDHEN and SYDVKM. The V gene end was trimmed by 4 bases and the J gene end by 2 bases; junction bases not matched to a gene: 12. This CDR3 has 17 residues. The CDR3 region has the DNA TGTGCCAGCAGTTCCCCTTCTATGGGACAGGTAAACACTGAAGCTTTCTTT. This sequence encodes CASSSPSMGQVNTEAFF.

The rearrangement uses TRBV4-2 and TRBJ2-3, with 8 bases aligning to TRBD2. With 4 bases clipped from V and 5 bases from J, the junction kept 11 bases outside the gene matches. The CDR3 extends over 16 amino acids. Germline-derived CDR1 and CDR2 are LGHNA and YNFKEQ. The chain's CDR3 is CASSLEYGGVLDTQYF. CDR3 coding DNA: TGTGCCAGCAGCCTGGAGTACGGGGGGGTATTAGATACGCAGTATTTT.

The rearrangement joins TRBV5-6 to TRBJ2-5, with D tentatively TRBD2 (5 bases). Trimming pared 2 bases from V and 4 bases from J, leaving 9 bases between. The CDR3 runs to 13 residues. From germline, CDR1 is SGHDT and CDR2 YYEEEE. The CDR3 DNA reads as TGTGCCAGCAGCTTTGCCAGCGGAGAGACCCAGTACTTC. Protein: CASSFASGETQYF.

A single count supports this clone. The V and J genes are TRBV11-3 and TRBJ1-1, with 9 bases lining up with TRBD1. V gave up 2 bases and J gave up 2 bases; unmatched junction bases: 9. Per the germline V gene, CDR1 is SGHNT and CDR2 is YENEEA. The CDR3 totals 17 residues. CDR3 DNA: TGTGCCAGCAGCTTACCCCCTCAGACAGGGGGAAACACTGAAGCTTTCTTT. It specifies CASSLPPQTGGNTEAFF. Looking up the rest from reference TRBV11-3 and TRBJ1-1 gives the full variable domain: EAGVVQSPRYKIIEKKQPVAFWCNPISGHNTLYWYLQNLGQGPELLIRYENEEAVDDSQLPKDRFSAERLKGVDSTLKIQPAELGDSAVYLCASSLPPQTGGNTEAFFGQGTRLTVV.

The chain joins TRBV4-3 to TRBJ2-3; possible D gene TRBD2, 6 bases. This CDR3 spans 16 amino acids. Trimming shortened V by 1 base and J by 3 bases, and 14 bases separated the two germline ends. In germline, CDR1 is LGHNA, CDR2 YSLEER. The CDR3 reads CASSQVTAGRTDTQYF. The CDR3 DNA reads TGCGCCAGCAGCCAAGTAACGGCGGGGAGAACAGATACGCAGTATTTT.

The gene calls are TRBV4-1 and TRBJ2-1; unclear D gene. This CDR3 region has 17 residues. Per the germline V gene, CDR1 is MGHRA and CDR2 is YSYEKL. V lost 3 bases to trimming and J lost 0 bases, with 15 bases between them. The CDR3 is CASSHPRLVRSYNEQFF. The CDR3 DNA reads as TGCGCCAGCAGCCATCCCCGATTAGTGCGCTCCTACAATGAGCAGTTCTTC.

The chain has TRBV11-2 and TRBJ1-5; tentatively, D is TRBD1 (5 bases). Trimming stripped 5 bases from V and 7 bases from J, with 21 bases between. The germline V gene encodes CDR1 SGHAT and CDR2 FQNNGV. The CDR3 covers 16 residues. CDR3 coding DNA: TGTGCCAGCAGCCTCGGAAGGGGCCAAAAAAAACAGCCCCAGCATTTT. Its protein product is CASSLGRGQKKQPQHF.

This clone showed up just once. This sequence joins TRBV19 and TRBJ2-3; D is uncertain. Germline values: CDR1 LNHDA, CDR2 SQIVND (reference sequence). The CDR3 is made up of 11 amino acids. Deletions cut 6 bases from V and 6 bases from J, with 7 bases between. The CDR3: CASRGRDTQYF. DNA for the CDR3: TGTGCCAGTAGGGGCAGGGATACGCAGTATTTT.

V is TRBV6-6 and J is TRBJ2-5; D is perhaps TRBD2 (5 bases). The CDR3 consists of 14 residues. The germline V gene encodes CDR1 MNHNY and CDR2 SVGAGI (reference sequence). Trimming removed 0 bases from V and 4 bases from J, with 9 bases in between. The CDR3 spells CASSYSRAGETQYF. DNA of the CDR3: TGTGCCAGCAGTTACTCGAGGGCCGGAGAGACCCAGTACTTC.

This clone was observed once. The chain joins TRBV9 to TRBJ2-2; 7 nucleotides match TRBD1. V was pared by 3 bases and J by 5 bases, with 10 bases of the junction left unmatched. Per the germline V gene, CDR1 is SGDLS and CDR2 is YYNGEE. This CDR3 spans 16 amino acids. In nucleotides, the CDR3 is TGTGCCAGCAGCGCGCCCCGACAGGGCCCAACCGGGGAGCTGTTTTTT. Translating gives CASSAPRQGPTGELFF.

The chain employs TRBV25-1 and TRBJ2-7; TRBD1 might be the D (6 bases). The CDR3 totals 16 residues. V gave up 6 bases and J gave up 9 bases, with 27 bases separating them. Per germline, CDR1 MGHDK and CDR2 SYGVNS. The CDR3 DNA reads as TGTGCCAGCAGCACAAATCCAGGGGCCCCAGACCCTCGGCAGTACTTC. This translates into CASSTNPGAPDPRQYF.